What follows is one T cell receptor beta chain and its context. TCRdb's copy holds only in-frame clones and misses some; the assay was immunoSEQ multiplex PCR. The sample lists about 110,000 clones, roughly nine tenths occurring once. The entry originates in a study of T cell changes during pregnancy in multiple sclerosis. Sequences were derived from peripheral blood, sampled after pregnancy. The clonotype was recovered from a female donor with multiple sclerosis, enrolled in a pregnancy study.

CDR3 sequence reads: CASGRLDTQETQYF. The CDR3 DNA follows: TGTGCCAGCGGGCGTCTCGACACCCAAGAGACCCAGTACTTC. V is TRBV9 and J is TRBJ2-5; unclear D gene. Deletions cut 7 bases from V and 1 base from J, with 14 bases between. This CDR3 is built from 14 residues. Germline CDR1 reads SGDLS; CDR2 reads YYNGEE.